The table lists the clone carrying this TCR beta chain with many counts. These data originate in a study of molecular identifiers for immune sequencing clone quantification. MiXCR, applied by TCRdb to the PCR reads, yields one record per CDR3 protein. This table has under 600,000 distinct CDR3 sequences, 20% to 25% appearing once. There are 17 residues in the CDR3. V was cut by 6 bases and J by 2 bases, with 17 bases left in between. Germline assignment: CDR1 MDHEN and CDR2 SYDVKM. This TCR was recovered from a human donor in good health. Some libraries in this study had Jurkat cell RNA spiked in. What was sequenced was naive CD8+ T cells from blood, with Jurkat cell RNA spiked in. Subset denoted: FACS-sorted CD8+CD4-CCR7+CD45RA+ naive T cells. This chain links TRBV28 with TRBJ2-6; D might be TRBD1 or TRBD2, each matching 6 bases. The CDR3 protein is CASSGGDIIAGANVLTF. CDR3 bases: TGTGCCAGCAGCGGGGGCGACATAATTGCTGGGGCCAACGTCCTGACTTTC.